Following are 10 T cell receptor beta chains from one sample sequenced in a study of shared T cell receptors in the human thymus. Some clones are missing from TCRdb's copy, which holds only in-frame ones; the method was immunoSEQ multiplex PCR. Of hundreds of thousands of clones listed, 88% are singletons. The data were also submitted as part of a second study, on human thymus T cells.

The sequenced sample was thymocytes. Receptor source: a boy younger than two with a congenital heart defect.

CDR3 residues: CASSTSGRSYEQYF. CDR3 coding DNA: TGTGCCAGCAGTACTAGCGGACGCTCCTACGAGCAGTACTTC. The chain employs TRBV27 and TRBJ2-7; 8 bases line up with TRBD2. CDR3 length: 14 residues. J was trimmed by 0 bases and V by 5 bases; bases with no gene match: 3. Germline V gene sequence: CDR1 MNHEY, CDR2 SMNVEV (reference sequence).

This clone was detected a few times. The chain joins TRBV25-1 to TRBJ2-3, with D possibly being TRBD1 (5 bases). The V and J ends lost 5 bases and 3 bases respectively, with 12 bases between them. The CDR3 totals 14 residues. CDR1 and CDR2 from the germline V gene are MGHDK and SYGVNS. This CDR3 reads CASSQEPGTDTQYF. In DNA, the CDR3 is TGTGCCAGCAGTCAGGAGCCAGGGACAGATACGCAGTATTTT.

The chain has TRBV9 and TRBJ1-3; D is perhaps TRBD1 (6 bases). The V gene lost 5 bases and the J gene lost 2 bases, with 29 bases spanning the gap. Germline lookup yields CDR1 SGDLS and CDR2 YYNGEE. CDR3 length: 20 residues. CDR3 sequence: CASSPKPGTDRTPPGNTIYF. The CDR3 DNA is TGTGCCAGCAGTCCGAAGCCGGGGACCGACAGGACACCACCTGGAAACACCATATATTTT.

The chain couples TRBV5-4 to TRBJ1-2; 8 bases line up with TRBD1. Germline CDR1 SGHNT, CDR2 YYREEE (reference sequence). V lost 4 bases, J lost 7 bases, and 6 bases stayed unmatched. The CDR3 is 13 amino acids. The CDR3: CASSDRQGLGYTF. In DNA form, the CDR3 reads TGTGCCAGCAGCGATCGACAGGGGCTTGGCTACACCTTC. The full variable domain, with the rest looked up from reference TRBV5-4 and TRBJ1-2, is ETGVTQSPTHLIKTRGQQVTLRCSSQSGHNTVSWYQQALGQGPQFIFQYYREEENGRGNFPPRFSGLQFPNYSSELNVNALELDDSALYLCASSDRQGLGYTFGSGTRLTVV.

This rearrangement joins TRBV7-9 to TRBJ2-7; 9 bases are a match to TRBD1. This CDR3 region has 14 residues. Trimming cost V 5 bases and J 4 bases; bases outside gene matches: 6. CDR1 is SEHNR, CDR2 FQNEAQ, per germline (reference sequence). The DNA of the CDR3 is TGTGCCAGCAGCAACACAGGGGGCCGGTACGAGCAGTACTTC. This translates into CASSNTGGRYEQYF.

The chain is built from TRBV9 and TRBJ1-2; D might be TRBD1 (5 bases). This CDR3 contains 15 residues. Germline CDR1 is SGDLS and CDR2 is YYNGEE. The ends were cut back, 3 bases at V and 4 bases at J, with 16 bases in the middle. The CDR3 loop reads CASSGWEGMIYGYTF. The CDR3 DNA reads as TGTGCCAGCAGCGGGTGGGAGGGGATGATCTATGGCTACACCTTC. Drawing the rest from reference TRBV9 and TRBJ1-2, the complete variable domain is DSGVTQTPKHLITATGQRVTLRCSPRSGDLSVYWYQQSLDQGLQFLIQYYNGEERAKGNILERFSAQQFPDLHSELNLSSLELGDSALYFCASSGWEGMIYGYTFGSGTRLTVV.

The chain has TRBV28 and TRBJ2-4; D might be TRBD2 (5 bases). The CDR3 totals 13 residues. CDR1 is MDHEN, CDR2 SYDVKM, per germline. V was cut by 4 bases and J by 4 bases, with 8 bases left in between. CDR3 residues: CASSSTGKNIQYF. DNA of the CDR3: TGTGCCAGCAGTTCAACGGGGAAAAACATTCAGTACTTC.

This CDR3 is CASSPTGRRNQPQHF. The CDR3 DNA sequence: TGTGCCAGCAGCCCTACAGGGCGTCGCAATCAGCCCCAGCATTTT. V is TRBV27 and J is TRBJ1-5; the D gene is possibly TRBD1 (6 bases). V was trimmed by 6 bases and J by 2 bases, leaving 14 bases between them. The CDR3 has 15 amino acids. Germline V lookup: CDR1 MNHEY, CDR2 SMNVEV (reference sequence).

The rearrangement uses TRBV2 and TRBJ2-5; the match to TRBD2 covers 8 bases. Germline V gene lookup returns CDR1 SNHLY and CDR2 FYNNEI. CDR3 length: 15 residues. Trimming cost V 6 bases and J 4 bases; bases outside gene matches: 10. CDR3 protein: CASRVGREGIETQYF. The CDR3 bases are TGTGCCAGCAGGGTTGGACGGGAGGGGATAGAGACCCAGTACTTC.

This rearrangement joins TRBV7-2 to TRBJ2-1; D perhaps matches TRBD2 (6 bases). CDR3 length equals 16 residues. The V gene lost 5 bases and the J gene lost 6 bases, with 20 bases spanning the gap. Germline V lookup: CDR1 SGHTA, CDR2 FQGNSA. CDR3 amino acids: CASSITRDWRFNEQFF. CDR3 in DNA: TGTGCCAGCAGCATAACCCGGGACTGGAGATTCAATGAGCAGTTCTTC.